Below, 24 T cell receptor beta chains from the same sample are listed, as sequenced in a study of early T cells in non-severe SARS-CoV-2 infection. TCRdb redid the calling of the 5' RACE reads with MiXCR, one entry per CDR3 protein. The sample lists over 75,000 distinct CDR3 sequences, less than 15% seen once, with approximately 2.4% in the top ten. The sequenced material came from whole blood. Receptors were obtained from an adult who was a healthcare worker with PCR-confirmed SARS-CoV-2 infection or an uninfected control (not recorded which).

The rearrangement uses TRBV11-1 and TRBJ1-6; D remains ambiguous. The CDR3 runs to 17 residues. Germline CDR1 SGHAT, CDR2 FQDESV (reference sequence). The V gene lost 2 bases and the J gene lost 8 bases, with 19 bases spanning the gap. CDR3 coding DNA: TGTGCCAGCAGCTTATATCTTACCGGGAGGTTGGATTCACCCCTCCACTTT. Its protein product is CASSLYLTGRLDSPLHF.

This clonotype was seen repeatedly, ten times or more. The CDR3 protein is CASSEALTGGLLAKNIQYF. The CDR3 DNA sequence: TGTGCCAGCAGTGAAGCTCTTACAGGGGGCCTATTAGCCAAAAACATTCAGTACTTC. The chain uses TRBV6-1 and TRBJ2-4; 9 nucleotides line up with TRBD1. Germline CDR1 and CDR2: MNHNS and SASEGT. After removal of 0 bases from V and 0 bases from J, the junction contained 9 bases not matched to a gene. The CDR3 runs to 19 residues.

This clonotype was seen a handful of times. V gene TRBV4-1 combines with J gene TRBJ1-1; D uncertain. Trimming took off 4 bases at V and 0 bases at J, with 15 bases between the two ends. The germline V gene has CDR1 MGHRA and CDR2 YSYEKL. The CDR3 is 16 amino acids. DNA of the CDR3: TGCGCCAGCAGCCCAGTTTCTCGCGCAATGAACACTGAAGCTTTCTTT. Translating gives CASSPVSRAMNTEAFF.

In this sample, this clonotype turned up many times. The V and J genes are TRBV7-6 and TRBJ1-1, with a weak D call TRBD1 (5 bases). Germline values: CDR1 SGHVS, CDR2 FNYEAQ. CDR3 size: 15 residues. V was pared by 7 bases and J by 7 bases, with 22 bases between. CDR3 in DNA: TGTGCCAGCAAGGAATTACCCGGCGGTAGGGGTGAAGCTTTCTTT. Protein sequence: CASKELPGGRGEAFF. Together with reference TRBV7-6 and TRBJ1-1, the CDR3 gives the full variable domain: GAGVSQSPRYKVTKRGQDVALRCDPISGHVSLYWYRQALGQGPEFLTYFNYEAQQDKSGLPNDRFSAERPEGSISTLTIQRTEQRDSAMYRCASKELPGGRGEAFFGQGTRLTVV.

This clonotype was recorded many times. The chain uses TRBV18 and TRBJ2-6; 14 bases match TRBD2. Germline CDR1 is KGHSH and CDR2 is LQKENI. The V gene end was trimmed by 5 bases and the J gene end by 0 bases; junction bases not matched to a gene: 9. This CDR3 has 20 residues. The CDR3 here is CASSSTPGLAGASGANVLTF. CDR3 nucleotides: TGTGCCAGCTCATCGACGCCGGGACTAGCGGGGGCCTCTGGGGCCAACGTCCTGACTTTC.

This clonotype appeared many times. This chain connects TRBV6-2 or TRBV6-3 to TRBJ2-7; 9 bases match TRBD1. V trimming: 4 bases; J trimming: 0 bases; junction bases outside the gene matches: 4. The V gene's germline CDR1 is MNHEY and CDR2 SVGEGT. This CDR3 is built from 15 residues. The CDR3 DNA is TGTGCCAGCAGTTTGGGGACAGGGAGCTCCTACGAGCAGTACTTC. This encodes CASSLGTGSSYEQYF.

This clonotype occurred many times. The chain uses TRBV20-1 and TRBJ1-3; unclear D gene. Looked up from germline, CDR1 is DFQATT and CDR2 is SNEGSKA (reference sequence). V was trimmed by 3 bases and J by 0 bases, leaving 12 bases between them. This CDR3 is built from 15 residues. CDR3 amino acids: CSASEEPSSGNTIYF. The CDR3 DNA reads TGCAGTGCTAGTGAGGAACCGAGCTCTGGAAACACCATATATTTT.

This clonotype was seen ten or more times. The chain links TRBV29-1 to TRBJ1-1; D is unclear. The ends were cut back, 5 bases at V and 4 bases at J, with 8 bases in the middle. The germline gives CDR1 SQVTM, CDR2 ANQGSEA. The CDR3 length is 11 residues. The CDR3: CSVFRTTEAFF. The CDR3 DNA reads as TGCAGCGTTTTCAGGACCACTGAAGCTTTCTTT.

CDR3 amino acids: CSAGFGDNEQFF. In DNA, the CDR3 is TGCAGTGCCGGGTTCGGGGACAATGAGCAGTTCTTC. The genes are TRBV29-1 and TRBJ2-1; TRBD2 might be the D (5 bases). The CDR3 sequence is 12 residues long. Germline V gene lookup returns CDR1 SQVTM and CDR2 ANQGSEA.

This chain uses TRBV4-1 with TRBJ2-1, with D possibly TRBD2 on 7 matching bases. V was pared by 5 bases and J by 4 bases, with 18 bases between. The CDR3 totals 16 residues. Germline V gives CDR1 MGHRA, CDR2 YSYEKL. CDR3 region: CASSLGGLLRYNEQFF. DNA for the CDR3: TGCGCCAGCAGCTTAGGGGGACTACTTCGTTACAATGAGCAGTTCTTC.

This clonotype has just a few counts. The CDR3 loop reads CASIPSGGAKNEQFF. The CDR3 DNA follows: TGTGCCAGCATTCCTAGCGGGGGGGCCAAGAATGAGCAGTTCTTC. This chain connects TRBV12-3 or TRBV12-4 to TRBJ2-1, with 12 bases aligning to TRBD2. The CDR3 loop spans 15 amino acids. With V trimmed by 7 bases and J by 7 bases, 8 bases remained unmatched.

This sequence joins TRBV19 and TRBJ1-1; D ambiguous. The V gene's germline CDR1 is LNHDA and CDR2 SQIVND (reference sequence). V shed 7 bases and J shed 1 base, with 13 bases lying between them. This CDR3 contains 14 residues. CDR3 sequence: CASTPWGSNTEAFF. In nucleotides, the CDR3 is TGTGCCAGTACCCCATGGGGTTCGAACACTGAAGCTTTCTTT.

This chain connects TRBV3-2 to TRBJ2-5; the listed D gene, TRBD2, was not tested against the DNA. TRBV3-2 is designated a pseudogene. The CDR3 contains 15 residues. The CDR3 region has the DNA TGTGCCAGCAGCTATAGTCCGGGACTAGCGGAGACCCAGTACTTC. Its translation: CASSYSPGLAETQYF.

V and J are TRBV2 and TRBJ1-2, with a possible D match to TRBD1 (5 bases). The V gene's germline CDR1 is SNHLY and CDR2 FYNNEI. The CDR3 spans 12 residues. The V end lost 7 bases, the J end lost 5 bases, and 11 bases lay between the germline ends. The CDR3 region is CASTGTAYGYTF. The CDR3 bases are TGTGCCAGCACCGGGACGGCATATGGCTACACCTTC.

This clonotype was observed a few times. This rearrangement joins TRBV7-9 to TRBJ1-2; D gene uncertain. Per germline, CDR1 SEHNR and CDR2 FQNEAQ (reference sequence). The CDR3 has 13 residues. The V gene lost 4 bases and the J gene lost 4 bases, with 10 bases spanning the gap. The CDR3 is CASSSRDPYGYTF. The CDR3 nucleotides are TGTGCCAGCAGCTCACGGGATCCCTATGGCTACACCTTC.

This clonotype has a count of ten or more. For the CDR3, the DNA is TGTGCCAGCAGCCCCCCCCGGGCAGGGGGCACCTACGAGCAGTACTTC. Amino acid sequence: CASSPPRAGGTYEQYF. J is TRBJ2-7 and V is TRBV27, with 8 bases lining up with TRBD1. This CDR3 has 16 amino acids. Per the germline V gene, CDR1 is MNHEY and CDR2 is SMNVEV (reference sequence). The trim removed 6 bases at V and 2 bases at J, leaving 12 bases unmatched.

This clonotype appeared a few times. This chain links TRBV5-1 with TRBJ2-1; a weak D match, TRBD2 (6 bases). Germline CDR1 reads SGHRS; CDR2 reads YFSETQ. This CDR3 spans 15 amino acids. V was cut by 6 bases and J by 7 bases, with 20 bases left in between. The CDR3: CASNPLRAGYNEQFF. CDR3 DNA: TGCGCCAGCAACCCCCTCAGGGCGGGGTATAATGAGCAGTTCTTC.

V is TRBV6-5 and J is TRBJ1-5; 10 nucleotides line up with TRBD1. CDR1 is MNHEY and CDR2 is SVGAGI in the germline V gene. This CDR3 has 16 amino acids. After removal of 5 bases from V and 6 bases from J, the junction contained 10 bases not matched to a gene. The DNA of the CDR3 is TGTGCCAGCAGTCGCGGGGGGACAGGGGTAGGTCAGCCCCAGCATTTT. It is translated as CASSRGGTGVGQPQHF.

This clonotype came up many times. This chain links TRBV6-2 or TRBV6-3 with TRBJ2-1; TRBD2 matches at 9 bases. CDR1 is MNHEY and CDR2 is SVGEGT in the germline V gene. Germline trimming cut 7 bases from V and 3 bases from J; bases unmatched to any gene: 10. The CDR3 is made up of 16 amino acids. The CDR3 sequence: CASTLAGRGLYNEQFF. CDR3 coding DNA: TGTGCCAGCACCCTAGCGGGACGGGGACTCTACAATGAGCAGTTCTTC.

A few counts support this clonotype. The J gene is TRBJ1-2, the V gene TRBV29-1; perhaps TRBD1 as D (5 bases). The germline V and J ends were trimmed by 4 bases and 2 bases, with 14 bases remaining between them. The CDR3 is made up of 14 amino acids. From germline, CDR1 is SQVTM and CDR2 ANQGSEA. CDR3 bases: TGCAGCGTTGTCGGTCGGGGGAGGAACTATGGCTACACCTTC. It yields the protein CSVVGRGRNYGYTF.

This clonotype was seen ten or more times. The rearrangement links TRBV10-3 to TRBJ1-3; D is possibly TRBD1 (5 bases). This CDR3 is built from 13 residues. Germline assignment: CDR1 ENHRY and CDR2 SYGVKD. V lost 6 bases and J 8 bases, leaving 14 bases between the germline ends. CDR3 coding DNA: TGTGCCATCAGGGCCAGGGTGGAGGACACCATATATTTT. This sequence encodes CAIRARVEDTIYF.

This clonotype was found many times. The chain carries TRBV12-3 or TRBV12-4 and TRBJ2-7; D is ambiguous. The CDR3 runs 12 residues. V was pared by 2 bases and J by 4 bases, with 6 bases between. The CDR3: CASSLHSYEQYF. The CDR3 DNA follows: TGTGCCAGCAGTTTACACAGTTACGAGCAGTACTTC.

This clonotype has just a few counts. The chain is built from TRBV29-1 and TRBJ2-7; 7 nucleotides line up with TRBD1. The CDR3 length is 14 residues. Germline loops: CDR1 SQVTM, CDR2 ANQGSEA. V was clipped by 3 bases and J by 0 bases; unmatched bases: 5. The CDR3 region is CSVERPGGSYEQYF. CDR3 DNA sequence: TGCAGCGTTGAGAGGCCAGGGGGCTCCTACGAGCAGTACTTC.

The chain has TRBV2 and TRBJ1-6; D is ambiguous. The V end was cut by 6 bases, the J end by 9 bases, with 12 bases between. Germline V lookup: CDR1 SNHLY, CDR2 FYNNEI. The CDR3 spans 13 residues. CDR3 nucleotide sequence: TGTGCCAGCAGGGGCGCCTGGGCTTCACCCCTCCACTTT. Its protein product is CASRGAWASPLHF.